What follows are 25 T cell receptor beta chains derived from one specimen sequenced in a study of blood T cells in healthy people across ages. The authors ran a second PCR of about 7 to 12 cycles using a sample-barcoded 5' primer and a J-beta primer mix. TCRdb reanalysed the 5' RACE reads using MiXCR and keeps one entry per CDR3 protein. Of about 1.1 million distinct CDR3 sequences listed, less than 45% are singletons. What was sequenced was blood. The receptors stem from a young man in good health.

This sequence joins TRBV28 and TRBJ1-1; D might be TRBD1 (6 bases). From germline, CDR1 is MDHEN and CDR2 SYDVKM. V was trimmed by 6 bases and J by 1 base, leaving 12 bases between them. This CDR3 is built from 14 residues. CDR3 sequence: CASSWDTSNTEAFF. DNA for the CDR3: TGTGCCAGCAGCTGGGACACCTCGAACACTGAAGCTTTCTTT. The complete variable domain, with remaining parts taken from reference TRBV28 and TRBJ1-1, reads DVKVTQSSRYLVKRTGEKVFLECVQDMDHENMFWYRQDPGLGLRLIYFSYDVKMKEKGDIPEGYSVSREKKERFSLILESASTNQTSMYLCASSWDTSNTEAFFGQGTRLTVV.

This clonotype was seen only once. The chain combines TRBV7-9 with TRBJ2-2; D is perhaps TRBD1 or TRBD2 (5 bases each). The germline gives CDR1 SEHNR, CDR2 FQNEAQ (reference sequence). The CDR3 is 15 amino acids. Trimming took off 2 bases at V and 6 bases at J, with 13 bases between the two ends. Here the CDR3 reads CASSLQAGTAGELFF. CDR3 DNA sequence: TGTGCCAGCAGCTTACAGGCAGGGACGGCCGGGGAGCTGTTTTTT.

The chain uses TRBV10-3 and TRBJ1-4; D not resolved. Germline loops: CDR1 ENHRY, CDR2 SYGVKD. The CDR3 length is 15 residues. The germline V and J ends were trimmed by 4 bases and 5 bases, with 14 bases remaining between them. The CDR3 nucleotides read TGTGCCATCAGTGCGACGGACGGGTCAAATGAAAAACTGTTTTTT. Its protein is CAISATDGSNEKLFF.

This clonotype was recorded only once. CDR3 DNA: TGCGCCAGCAGTGCCGGGACAGGGTCCAATGAGCAGTACTTC. As protein: CASSAGTGSNEQYF. The rearrangement links TRBV5-1 to TRBJ2-1; TRBD1 matches at 9 bases. The DNA matches TRBJ2-7 better at its end, which makes the J call doubtful. Germline values: CDR1 SGHRS, CDR2 YFSETQ. This CDR3 contains 14 residues.

This clonotype was recorded a few times. This chain links TRBV7-2 with TRBJ2-1; 8 bases match TRBD1. CDR1 SGHTA and CDR2 FQGNSA come from the germline V gene. Germline trimming cut 2 bases from V and 5 bases from J; bases unmatched to any gene: 14. The CDR3 loop spans 18 amino acids. The CDR3, as DNA: TGTGCCAGCAGCTTACACGCAAGGGGGACAGGCAACGACAATGAGCAGTTCTTC. It codes for CASSLHARGTGNDNEQFF.

This clonotype was counted only a few times. This chain joins TRBV30 and TRBJ1-2; tentatively, D is TRBD1 (5 bases). The CDR3 is made up of 13 amino acids. The V and J ends lost 2 bases and 2 bases respectively, with 9 bases between them. CDR1 GTSNPN and CDR2 SVGIG come from the germline V gene (reference sequence). The CDR3 DNA follows: TGTGCCTGGAGTACAGGTCAGAACTATGGCTACACCTTC. Protein sequence: CAWSTGQNYGYTF.

This clonotype has just a few counts. The chain combines TRBV27 with TRBJ1-2, with no clear D. This CDR3 has 14 amino acids. Germline-derived CDR1 and CDR2 are MNHEY and SMNVEV (reference sequence). V was cut by 3 bases and J by 8 bases, with 16 bases left in between. CDR3 nucleotide sequence: TGTGCCAGCAGTTTCCGGGATTTTACTTCGGGCTACACCTTC. It specifies CASSFRDFTSGYTF.

The V and J genes are TRBV28 and TRBJ2-1; 9 nucleotides line up with TRBD2. The CDR3 has 16 amino acids. V dropped 3 bases and J dropped 3; count of bases not matched to a gene: 6. Per the germline V gene, CDR1 is MDHEN and CDR2 is SYDVKM. The DNA for the CDR3 is TGTGCCAGCAGTTTGGGGAGCGGGGGGTACTACAATGAGCAGTTCTTC. Encoded protein: CASSLGSGGYYNEQFF.

Of note for this clonotype: An end of the junction does not agree with germline; a read error may underlie this. The rearrangement links TRBV7-7 to TRBJ2-3; D might be TRBD1 (5 bases). Germline V gene sequence: CDR1 SSHAT, CDR2 FNYEAQ (reference sequence). This CDR3 has 14 residues. CDR3 region: CASSADGSTGTQYF. CDR3 DNA sequence: TGTGCCAGCAGCGCGGACGGAAGCACAGGTACGCAGTATTTT.

This sequence joins TRBV29-1 and TRBJ1-1; tentative D call: TRBD1 (6 bases). The CDR3 sequence is 18 residues long. V was cut by 4 bases and J by 0 bases, with 24 bases left in between. The germline CDR1 and CDR2 sequences are SQVTM and ANQGSEA. The CDR3 sequence is CSVVQSFPIRDMNTEAFF. Here the CDR3 DNA reads TGCAGCGTTGTACAGAGCTTTCCCATAAGGGACATGAACACTGAAGCTTTCTTT.

Note on this clonotype: The junction shows a germline mismatch at one end, possibly a read error. The chain combines TRBV20-1 with TRBJ1-4; D gene ambiguous. This CDR3 is built from 18 residues. Per the germline V gene, CDR1 is DFQATT and CDR2 is SNEGSKA (reference sequence). The CDR3 DNA reads TGCAGTGCTAGAGATCGGAGCCAGGATGGTGCAACTAATGAAAAACCGTTTTTT. Protein sequence: CSARDRSQDGATNEKPFF.

As DNA, the CDR3 is TGTGCCAGCAGCTTAGCAGGACATTATTCACCCCTCCACTTT. Its translation: CASSLAGHYSPLHF. V and J are TRBV7-2 and TRBJ1-6, with D perhaps matching TRBD1 (5 bases). Germline V gene lookup returns CDR1 SGHTA and CDR2 FQGNSA. The CDR3 contains 14 residues. The V end lost 0 bases, the J end lost 8 bases, and 8 bases lay between the germline ends.

The genes are TRBV20-1 and TRBJ1-2; possible D gene TRBD1, 5 bases. Germline V gene sequence: CDR1 DFQATT, CDR2 SNEGSKA (reference sequence). The CDR3 has 13 residues. Trimming took off 5 bases at V and 1 base at J, with 11 bases between the two ends. The CDR3 here is CSAVRGGNYGYTF. The CDR3 DNA reads TGCAGTGCTGTCCGGGGGGGTAACTATGGCTACACCTTC.

This chain uses TRBV10-3 with TRBJ2-1; 14 positions agree with TRBD2. V was pared by 0 bases and J by 3 bases, with 4 bases of the junction left unmatched. The CDR3 length is 18 residues. Per germline, CDR1 ENHRY and CDR2 SYGVKD. CDR3 nucleotides: TGTGCCATCAGTGAGTCGACTAGCGGGGGGGAGAGCTACAATGAGCAGTTCTTC. Translation: CAISESTSGGESYNEQFF.

The rearrangement uses TRBV12-3 or TRBV12-4 and TRBJ2-2; D assignment may be TRBD1 or TRBD2 (5 bases each). This CDR3 is built from 14 residues. Deletions cut 6 bases from V and 4 bases from J, with 12 bases between. CDR3 amino acids: CASRSGASTGELFF. CDR3 bases: TGTGCCAGCAGATCCGGGGCAAGCACCGGGGAGCTGTTTTTT.

This clonotype has more than one count but fewer than ten. V usage is TRBV6-5 and J usage is TRBJ2-7; tentative D call: TRBD1 (6 bases). Germline CDR1 MNHEY, CDR2 SVGAGI. There are 14 residues in the CDR3. Trimming removed 4 bases at V and 4 bases at J, with 14 bases between. The CDR3 sequence is CASSSSGVRYEQYF. The CDR3 region has the DNA TGTGCCAGCAGTTCCTCAGGGGTGCGGTACGAGCAGTACTTC.

Worth noting for this clonotype: An end of the junction does not agree with germline; a read error may underlie this. The chain is built from TRBV7-2 and TRBJ2-3, with a tentative D call TRBD2 (6 bases). The CDR3 extends over 13 amino acids. Germline CDR1 and CDR2: SGHTA and FQGNSA. CDR3 sequence (DNA): TGTGCCAGCAGCTTAGCGGGGGGAGATACGAAGTATTTT. Protein: CASSLAGGDTKYF.

This clonotype was seen a handful of times. The rearrangement links TRBV7-2 to TRBJ1-4; 7 nucleotides line up with TRBD1. The germline V gene encodes CDR1 SGHTA and CDR2 FQGNSA. With V trimmed by 4 bases and J by 0 bases, 8 bases remained unmatched. CDR3 length equals 17 residues. The CDR3 reads CASSSRRGRTTNEKLFF. CDR3 bases: TGTGCCAGCAGCTCCCGTAGGGGGCGAACAACTAATGAAAAACTGTTTTTT.

As DNA, the CDR3 is TGCGCCAGCAGCTTGGGTTTGAGCGAAACGAACACTGAAGCTTTCTTT. It yields the protein CASSLGLSETNTEAFF. The chain has TRBV5-1 and TRBJ1-1, with D uncertain. This CDR3 comprises 16 residues. Trimming shortened V by 0 bases and J by 1 base, and 13 bases separated the two germline ends. In germline, CDR1 is SGHRS, CDR2 YFSETQ.

V and J are TRBV3-1 and TRBJ1-1; D is unresolved. Germline-derived CDR1 and CDR2 are LGHDT and YNNKEL (reference sequence). The V and J ends lost 3 bases and 4 bases respectively, with 15 bases between them. CDR3 length: 15 amino acids. This chain's CDR3 is CASSHDIGRSTEAFF. CDR3 DNA: TGTGCCAGCAGCCATGATATAGGGCGGTCCACTGAAGCTTTCTTT.

The genes are TRBV12-3 or TRBV12-4 and TRBJ1-3, with no clear D. The CDR3 covers 12 residues. The ends were cut back, 2 bases at V and 7 bases at J, with 6 bases in the middle. The CDR3 protein is CASSLRRNTIYF. For the CDR3, the DNA is TGTGCCAGCAGTTTAAGGCGCAACACCATATATTTT.

The V gene is TRBV20-1, the J gene TRBJ2-7; D gene uncertain. The CDR3 length is 12 residues. Germline CDR1 is DFQATT and CDR2 is SNEGSKA (reference sequence). The V and J ends lost 6 bases and 3 bases respectively, with 12 bases between them. In DNA, the CDR3 is TGCAGTGCCTTGGACCTAAACTACGAGCAGTACTTC. Residues: CSALDLNYEQYF.

This chain uses TRBV4-1 with TRBJ2-3; D unclear. There are 15 residues in the CDR3. The V gene lost 1 base and the J gene lost 4 bases, with 12 bases spanning the gap. The germline V gene has CDR1 MGHRA and CDR2 YSYEKL. Written as DNA, the CDR3 is TGCGCCAGCAGCCAAGTGGTAGCATCCCCAGATACGCAGTATTTT. Its protein is CASSQVVASPDTQYF.

The V and J genes are TRBV15 and TRBJ1-5; no firm D call. Trimming cost V 5 bases and J 6 bases, with 11 bases left between them. The germline gives CDR1 LNHNV, CDR2 YYDKDF (reference sequence). The CDR3 is 13 amino acids. This CDR3 reads CATSPYSGQPQHF. The DNA for the CDR3 is TGTGCCACCAGCCCCTATTCCGGTCAGCCCCAGCATTTT.

This clonotype was seen a few times. V gene TRBV7-2 combines with J gene TRBJ2-3; D is possibly TRBD2 (5 bases). This CDR3 is built from 14 residues. Germline V gives CDR1 SGHTA, CDR2 FQGNSA. Trimming cost V 10 bases and J 3 bases, with 17 bases left between them. The CDR3 sequence is CATTRAGHTDTQYF. For the CDR3, the DNA is TGTGCCACCACGAGGGCAGGCCATACAGATACGCAGTATTTT.